The clone carrying this TCR beta chain appeared many times. The antigen remains unidentified. Amplification targeted TCR beta CDR3 regions from RNA transcripts. Initially, a first-round RT-PCR of the TCR CDR3 employed the HTBI primer set. TCRdb itself ran the multiplex PCR reads through MiXCR, one entry per CDR3 protein. The sample carries more than 150,000 distinct CDR3 sequences, about 17% recorded once. The definition of stable Graves' hyperthyroidism was no ophthalmopathy progression within 18 months. The sample originates from a study of T cells in Graves' hyperthyroidism and ophthalmopathy. General study findings and limits: A model of 13 V-J pairs discriminated ophthalmopathy from stable hyperthyroidism. Blood also held most thyroid clonotypes expanded beyond 0.001.

The receptor's source is a woman between 50 and 59 years old with Graves' hyperthyroidism. Source material: blood.

For the CDR3, the DNA is TGTGCCAGCAGCCCCACAATCGCTAGCGGGGGATCCTACGAGCAGTACTTC. Amino acid sequence: CASSPTIASGGSYEQYF. The V and J genes are TRBV5-5 and TRBJ2-7; the match to TRBD2 covers 10 bases. The CDR3 is 17 amino acids. Germline CDR1 reads SGHKS; CDR2 reads YYEKEE (reference sequence). Germline trimming cut 4 bases from V and 1 base from J; bases unmatched to any gene: 11.